In its sample, the clone carrying this TCR beta chain was seen a few times. As yet, its antigen is unknown. CDR1 is SNHLY, CDR2 FYNNEI, per germline. CDR3 length: 15 amino acids. Trimming removed 4 bases from V and 6 bases from J, with 16 bases in between. These data come from a study of cytomegalovirus exposure and HLA in healthy donors. General observations from the study: One variant, a missense change in DCLRE1C, was linked in a later analysis to TCR beta V- and J-gene trimming. The study labeled 164 TCR beta chains cytomegalovirus-associated. HLA-A and HLA-B allele assignments for most subjects were reportedly predicted accurately using TCR beta sequences.

Amplification used 60 Vbeta primers and 13 Jbeta primers. The table came from immunoSEQ multiplex PCR; TCRdb's copy has only in-frame clones and leaves some out. Altogether roughly 160,000 clones are present, roughly 80% being singletons, with the ten largest covering about 2.5%. The sequence came from a male donor in good health and CMV-seronegative. Material for sequencing was PBMCs. The chain has TRBV2 and TRBJ2-1; D is possibly TRBD1 (5 bases). The CDR3 nucleotides are TGTGCCAGCAGTGCTTTCGACAGTGGAGTCAATGAGCAGTTCTTC. It translates to CASSAFDSGVNEQFF.